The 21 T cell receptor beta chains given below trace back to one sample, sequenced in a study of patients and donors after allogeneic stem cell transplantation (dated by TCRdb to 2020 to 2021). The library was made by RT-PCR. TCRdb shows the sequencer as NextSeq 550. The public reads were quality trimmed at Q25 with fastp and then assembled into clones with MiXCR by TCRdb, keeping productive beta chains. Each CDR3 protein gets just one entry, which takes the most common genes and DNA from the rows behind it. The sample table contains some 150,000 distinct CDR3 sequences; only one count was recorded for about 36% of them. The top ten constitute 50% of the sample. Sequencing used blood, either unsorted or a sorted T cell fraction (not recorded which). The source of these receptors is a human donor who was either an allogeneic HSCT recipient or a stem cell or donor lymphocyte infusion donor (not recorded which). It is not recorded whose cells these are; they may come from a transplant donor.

The DNA for the CDR3 is TGTGCCAGCGGTGTCACCCACACACAAGATACGCAGTATTTT. Protein product: CASGVTHTQDTQYF. The chain employs TRBV12-3 or TRBV12-4 and TRBJ2-3; D is unclear. CDR3 length: 14 residues. V was pared by 8 bases and J by 5 bases, with 17 bases between.

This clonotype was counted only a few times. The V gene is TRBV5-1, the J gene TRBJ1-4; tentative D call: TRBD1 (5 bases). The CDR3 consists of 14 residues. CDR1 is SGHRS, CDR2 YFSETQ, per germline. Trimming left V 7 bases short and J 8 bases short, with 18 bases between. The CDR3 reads CASGVSGKGEKLFF. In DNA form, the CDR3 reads TGCGCCAGCGGAGTGTCAGGGAAGGGAGAAAAACTGTTTTTT.

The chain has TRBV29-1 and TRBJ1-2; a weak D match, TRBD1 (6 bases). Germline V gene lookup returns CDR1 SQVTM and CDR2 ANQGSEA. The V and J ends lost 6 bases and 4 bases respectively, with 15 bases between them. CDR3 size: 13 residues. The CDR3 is CSVARTASYGYTF. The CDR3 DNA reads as TGCAGCGTCGCCCGGACAGCCAGCTATGGCTACACCTTC.

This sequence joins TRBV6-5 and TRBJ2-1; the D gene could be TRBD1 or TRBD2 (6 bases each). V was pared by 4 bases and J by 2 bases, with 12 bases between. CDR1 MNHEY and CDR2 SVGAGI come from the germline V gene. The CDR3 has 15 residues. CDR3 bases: TGTGCCAGCAGTTCGGGGGCGGATACCTACAATGAGCAGTTCTTC. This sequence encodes CASSSGADTYNEQFF.

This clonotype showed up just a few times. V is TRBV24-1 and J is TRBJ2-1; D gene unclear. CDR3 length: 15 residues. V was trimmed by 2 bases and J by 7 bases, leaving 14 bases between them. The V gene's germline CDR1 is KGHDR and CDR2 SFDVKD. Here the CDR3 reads CATSDSPVRGNEQFF. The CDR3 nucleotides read TGTGCCACCAGTGATTCACCAGTCCGAGGTAATGAGCAGTTCTTC.

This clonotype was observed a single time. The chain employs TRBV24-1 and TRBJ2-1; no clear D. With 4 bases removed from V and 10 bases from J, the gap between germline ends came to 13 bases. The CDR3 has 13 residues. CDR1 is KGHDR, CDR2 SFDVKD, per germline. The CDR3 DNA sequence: TGTGCCACCAGTGAGCACGGTCCGAACGAGCAGTTCTTC. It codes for CATSEHGPNEQFF.

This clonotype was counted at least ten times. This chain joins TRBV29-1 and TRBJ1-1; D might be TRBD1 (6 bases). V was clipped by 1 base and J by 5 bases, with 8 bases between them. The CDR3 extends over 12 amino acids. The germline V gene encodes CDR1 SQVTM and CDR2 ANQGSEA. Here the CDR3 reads CSVEGGGTEAFF. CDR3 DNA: TGCAGCGTTGAAGGAGGGGGGACTGAAGCTTTCTTT.

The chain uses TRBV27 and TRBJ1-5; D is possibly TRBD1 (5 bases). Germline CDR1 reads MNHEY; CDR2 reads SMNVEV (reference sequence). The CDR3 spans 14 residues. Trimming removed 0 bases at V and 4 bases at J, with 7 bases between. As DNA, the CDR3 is TGTGCCAGCAGTTTATCCCCAGGGAATCAGCCCCAGCATTTT. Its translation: CASSLSPGNQPQHF.

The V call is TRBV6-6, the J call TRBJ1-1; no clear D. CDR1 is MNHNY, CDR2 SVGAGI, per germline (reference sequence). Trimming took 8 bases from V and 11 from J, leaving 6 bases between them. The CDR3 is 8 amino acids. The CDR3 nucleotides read TGTGCCAGCGAGGGTGCTTTCTTT. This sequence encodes CASEGAFF.

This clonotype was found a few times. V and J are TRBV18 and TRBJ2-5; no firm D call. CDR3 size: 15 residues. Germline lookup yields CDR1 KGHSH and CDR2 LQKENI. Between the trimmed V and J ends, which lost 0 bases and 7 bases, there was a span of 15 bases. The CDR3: CASSPPKEWRGTQYF. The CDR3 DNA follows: TGTGCCAGCTCACCACCCAAGGAGTGGAGAGGGACCCAGTACTTC.

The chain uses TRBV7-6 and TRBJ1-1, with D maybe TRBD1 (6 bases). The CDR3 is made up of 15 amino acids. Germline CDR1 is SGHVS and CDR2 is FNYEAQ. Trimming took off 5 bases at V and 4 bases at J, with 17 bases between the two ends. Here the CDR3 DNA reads TGTGCCAGCAGCAGCGAGGGGGGTAGGGGCACTGAAGCTTTCTTT. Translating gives CASSSEGGRGTEAFF.

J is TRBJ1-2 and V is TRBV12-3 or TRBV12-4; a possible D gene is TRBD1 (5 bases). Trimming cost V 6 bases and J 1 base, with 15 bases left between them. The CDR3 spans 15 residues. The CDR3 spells CASSPWGTLNYGYTF. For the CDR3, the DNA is TGTGCCAGCAGCCCCTGGGGGACTCTTAACTATGGCTACACCTTC.

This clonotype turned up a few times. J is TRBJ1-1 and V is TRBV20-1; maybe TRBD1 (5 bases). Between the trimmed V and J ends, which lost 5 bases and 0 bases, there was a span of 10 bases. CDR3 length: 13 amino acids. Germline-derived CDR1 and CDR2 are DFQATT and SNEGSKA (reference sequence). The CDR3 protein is CSAPPGLNTEAFF. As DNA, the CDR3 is TGCAGTGCTCCACCGGGACTGAACACTGAAGCTTTCTTT.

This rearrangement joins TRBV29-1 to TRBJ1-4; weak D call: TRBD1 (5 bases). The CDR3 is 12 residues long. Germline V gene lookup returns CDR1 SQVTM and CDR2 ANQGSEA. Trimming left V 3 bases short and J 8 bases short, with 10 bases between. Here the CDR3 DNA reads TGCAGCGTTGACGGGGGGGACGAAAAACTGTTTTTT. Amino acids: CSVDGGDEKLFF.

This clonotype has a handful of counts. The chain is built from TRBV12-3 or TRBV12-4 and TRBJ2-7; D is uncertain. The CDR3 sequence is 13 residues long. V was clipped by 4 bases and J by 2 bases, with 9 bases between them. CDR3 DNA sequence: TGTGCCAGCAGTTCAGGCGGCCCCTACGAGCAGTACGTC. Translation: CASSSGGPYEQYV.

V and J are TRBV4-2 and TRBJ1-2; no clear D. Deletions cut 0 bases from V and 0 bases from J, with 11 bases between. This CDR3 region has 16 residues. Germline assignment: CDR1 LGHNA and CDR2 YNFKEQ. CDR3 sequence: CASSQDQPEANYGYTF. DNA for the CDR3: TGTGCCAGCAGCCAAGATCAGCCAGAAGCTAACTATGGCTACACCTTC.

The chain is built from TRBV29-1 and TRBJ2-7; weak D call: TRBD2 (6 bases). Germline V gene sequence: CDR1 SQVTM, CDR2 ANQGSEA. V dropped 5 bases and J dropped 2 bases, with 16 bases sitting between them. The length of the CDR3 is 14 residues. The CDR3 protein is CSVSGGVRTYEQYF. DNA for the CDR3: TGCAGCGTTTCCGGGGGAGTAAGGACCTACGAGCAGTACTTC.

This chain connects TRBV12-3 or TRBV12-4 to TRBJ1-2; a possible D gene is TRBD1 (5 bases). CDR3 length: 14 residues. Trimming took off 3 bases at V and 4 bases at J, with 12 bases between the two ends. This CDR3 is CASSFREGPYGYTF. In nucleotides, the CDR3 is TGTGCCAGCAGTTTCAGGGAAGGGCCCTATGGCTACACCTTC.

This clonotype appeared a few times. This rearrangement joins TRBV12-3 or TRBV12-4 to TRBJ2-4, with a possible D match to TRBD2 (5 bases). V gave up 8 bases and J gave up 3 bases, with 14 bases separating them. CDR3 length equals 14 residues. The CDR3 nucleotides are TGTGCCAGCGTGGACCTGGCGGGCAAAAACATTCAGTACTTC. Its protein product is CASVDLAGKNIQYF.

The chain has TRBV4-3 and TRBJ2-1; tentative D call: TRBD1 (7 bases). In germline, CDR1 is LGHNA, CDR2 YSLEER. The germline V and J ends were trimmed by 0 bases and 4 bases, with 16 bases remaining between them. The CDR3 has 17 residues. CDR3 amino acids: CASSQEAGGPPYNEQFF. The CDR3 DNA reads TGCGCCAGCAGCCAAGAGGCAGGGGGGCCGCCGTACAATGAGCAGTTCTTC.

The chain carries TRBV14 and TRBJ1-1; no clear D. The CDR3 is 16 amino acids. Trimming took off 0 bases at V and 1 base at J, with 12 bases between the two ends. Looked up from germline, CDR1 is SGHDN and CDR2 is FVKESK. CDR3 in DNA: TGTGCCAGCAGCCAAGATTGGCCAGCTTCGAACACTGAAGCTTTCTTT. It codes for CASSQDWPASNTEAFF.